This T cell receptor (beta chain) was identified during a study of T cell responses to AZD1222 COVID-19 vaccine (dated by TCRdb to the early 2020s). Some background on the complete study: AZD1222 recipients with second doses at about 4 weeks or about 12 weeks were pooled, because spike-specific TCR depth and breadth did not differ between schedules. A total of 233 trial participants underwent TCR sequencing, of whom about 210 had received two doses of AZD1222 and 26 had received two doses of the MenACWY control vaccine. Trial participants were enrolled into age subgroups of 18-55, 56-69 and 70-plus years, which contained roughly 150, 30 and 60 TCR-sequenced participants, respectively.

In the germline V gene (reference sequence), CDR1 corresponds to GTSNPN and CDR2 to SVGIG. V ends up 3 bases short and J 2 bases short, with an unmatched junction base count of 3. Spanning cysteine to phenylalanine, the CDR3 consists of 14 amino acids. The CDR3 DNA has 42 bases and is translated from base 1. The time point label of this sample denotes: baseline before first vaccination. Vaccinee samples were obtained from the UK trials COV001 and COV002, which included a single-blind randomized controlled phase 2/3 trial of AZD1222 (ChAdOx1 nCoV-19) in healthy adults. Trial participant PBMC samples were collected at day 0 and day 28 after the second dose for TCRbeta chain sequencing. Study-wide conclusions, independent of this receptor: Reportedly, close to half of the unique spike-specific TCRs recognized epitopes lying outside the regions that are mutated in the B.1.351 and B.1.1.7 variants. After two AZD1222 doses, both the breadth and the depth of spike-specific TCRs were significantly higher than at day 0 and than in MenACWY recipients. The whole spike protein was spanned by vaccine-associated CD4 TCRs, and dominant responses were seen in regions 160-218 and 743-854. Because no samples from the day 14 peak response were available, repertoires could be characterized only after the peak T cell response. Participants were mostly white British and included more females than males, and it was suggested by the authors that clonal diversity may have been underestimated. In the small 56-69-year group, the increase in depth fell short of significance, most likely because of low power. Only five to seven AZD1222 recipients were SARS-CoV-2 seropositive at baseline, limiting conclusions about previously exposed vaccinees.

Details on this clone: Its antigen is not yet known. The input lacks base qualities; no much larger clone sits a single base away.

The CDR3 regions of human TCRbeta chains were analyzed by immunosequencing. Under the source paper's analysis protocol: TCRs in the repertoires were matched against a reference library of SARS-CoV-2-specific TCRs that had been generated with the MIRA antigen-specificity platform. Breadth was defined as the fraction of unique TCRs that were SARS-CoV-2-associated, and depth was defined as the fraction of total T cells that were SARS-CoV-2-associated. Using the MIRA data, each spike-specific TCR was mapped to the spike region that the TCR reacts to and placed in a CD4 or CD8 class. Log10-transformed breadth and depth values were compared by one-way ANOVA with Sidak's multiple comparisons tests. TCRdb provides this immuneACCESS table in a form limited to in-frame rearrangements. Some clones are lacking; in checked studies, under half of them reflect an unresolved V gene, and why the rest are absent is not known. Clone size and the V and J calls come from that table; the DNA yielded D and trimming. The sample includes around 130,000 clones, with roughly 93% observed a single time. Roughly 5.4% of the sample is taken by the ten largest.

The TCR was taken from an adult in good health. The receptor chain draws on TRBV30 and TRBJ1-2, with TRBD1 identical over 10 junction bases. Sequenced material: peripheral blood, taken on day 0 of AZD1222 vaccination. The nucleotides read TGTGCCTGGAGCCGGACAGGGGGGAACTATGGCTACACCTTC. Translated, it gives CAWSRTGGNYGYTF.